This TCR beta chain originates from a study of T cells in Graves' hyperthyroidism and ophthalmopathy. Study at large: Any treatment followed the collection of peripheral blood at initial diagnosis. Whole-study findings and limits: Ophthalmopathy was distinguished from stable hyperthyroidism by 13 V-J signatures. Appearing also in blood were most of the thyroid clonotypes expanded above 0.001.

As regards this clonotype: The antigen is not known.

Amplification targeted TCR beta CDR3 regions from RNA transcripts. Primed by the HTBI set, a first-round RT-PCR was run on the TCR CDR3. TCRdb processed the multiplex PCR reads anew with MiXCR; each CDR3 protein has one entry. The sample lists roughly 290,000 distinct CDR3 sequences; approximately 15% were seen once. Trimming removed 0 bases from V and 3 bases from J; junction bases left unmatched: 2. This CDR3 has 14 amino acids. The V gene's germline CDR1 is SGHDN and CDR2 FVKESK. The definition of stable Graves' hyperthyroidism was no ophthalmopathy progression within 18 months. The receptor was isolated from a woman aged 40 to 50 with Graves' hyperthyroidism. This chain uses TRBV14 with TRBJ2-7; 7 nucleotides match TRBD2. The sequenced material came from blood. As DNA, the CDR3 is TGTGCCAGCAGCCAAGAAGCGGGATTCTACGAGCAGTACTTC. Amino acid sequence: CASSQEAGFYEQYF.